A single sample gave rise to the 11 T cell receptor beta chains below, sequenced in a study of CD8+ T cells in alopecia areata. Reverse transcribed after extraction, RNA yielded cDNA as the sequencing template. Measured with immunoSEQ multiplex PCR; TCRdb has only the in-frame clones, and not every one. The data show 150,000 to 200,000 clones, 58% seen once. Treatment specified: oral pan-JAK inhibitor, 5-10 mg twice daily. The sample in question was CD4+ T cells sorted from blood, obtained at week 24, from a patient treated with tofacitinib. The receptor source for this set is a human donor with alopecia areata.

The CDR3 DNA is TGTGCCACCAGCAGAGTAGCGGGAGACTCCTACGAGCAGTACTTC. The encoded protein is CATSRVAGDSYEQYF. The chain recombines TRBV15 with TRBJ2-7; 9 nucleotides agree with TRBD2. CDR1 and CDR2 from the germline V gene are LNHNV and YYDKDF (reference sequence). With V trimmed by 1 base and J by 0 bases, 1 base remained unmatched. The CDR3 length is 15 residues.

This clone appeared once. The chain joins TRBV27 to TRBJ2-3, with 8 bases lining up with TRBD1. The germline gives CDR1 MNHEY, CDR2 SMNVEV (reference sequence). V lost 4 bases and J lost 5; bases outside the gene matches: 11. The CDR3 runs to 16 residues. CDR3 coding DNA: TGTGCCAGCAGTTCCCGTCAGGGGGCAGGGGAAGATACGCAGTATTTT. Translation: CASSSRQGAGEDTQYF.

In the case of this clone: The conserved final phenylalanine or tryptophan is absent from the CDR3, which likely points to a read error. Because the CDR3's place on the DNA is in doubt, the DNA is left out and the CDR3 is given as listed by TCRdb. This chain connects TRBV12-5 to TRBJ1-2. The CDR3 totals 12 residues, both ends included. Germline CDR1 reads LGHNT; CDR2 reads FRNRAP. The CDR3 spells CASGIPRVSDDI.

The V call is TRBV4-1, the J call TRBJ1-5, with D uncertain. Between the trimmed V and J ends, which lost 6 bases and 11 bases, there was a span of 20 bases. Germline V gene lookup returns CDR1 MGHRA and CDR2 YSYEKL. CDR3 size: 14 residues. CDR3 protein: CASSSREAAGAQHF. In DNA, the CDR3 is TGCGCCAGCAGTTCACGCGAGGCCGCTGGGGCCCAGCATTTT.

In DNA form, the CDR3 reads TGCAGCGTTTCTTCCGTGCGGGGATCCGGGGAGCTGTTTTTT. This sequence encodes CSVSSVRGSGELFF. The chain carries TRBV29-1 and TRBJ2-2, with D possibly TRBD2 on 6 matching bases. CDR1 is SQVTM, CDR2 ANQGSEA, per germline. The CDR3 contains 14 residues. Trimming left V 5 bases short and J 6 bases short, with 16 bases between.

V and J are TRBV2 and TRBJ1-1; D uncertain. The CDR3 runs 17 residues. Trimming pared 1 base from V and 0 bases from J, leaving 15 bases between. The germline V gene encodes CDR1 SNHLY and CDR2 FYNNEI. The CDR3 reads CASSEDQDGRMNTEAFF. The CDR3 nucleotides read TGTGCCAGCAGTGAAGACCAGGACGGAAGAATGAACACTGAAGCTTTCTTT. The full variable domain, completed using reference TRBV2 and TRBJ1-1, is EPEVTQTPSHQVTQMGQEVILRCVPISNHLYFYWYRQILGQKVEFLVSFYNNEISEKSEIFDDQFSVERPDGSNFTLKIRSTKLEDSAMYFCASSEDQDGRMNTEAFFGQGTRLTVV.

This clone was seen a handful of times. The chain links TRBV4-3 to TRBJ1-2; no reliable D call. CDR3 size: 15 residues. V was pared by 0 bases and J by 3 bases, with 11 bases between. Looked up from germline, CDR1 is LGHNA and CDR2 is YSLEER. The CDR3 spells CASSQETGGYYGYTF. In DNA, the CDR3 is TGCGCCAGCAGCCAAGAAACGGGCGGATACTATGGCTACACCTTC.

The chain has TRBV7-2 and TRBJ1-1, with D perhaps matching TRBD1 (5 bases). Looked up from germline, CDR1 is SGHTA and CDR2 is FQGNSA. CDR3 size: 14 residues. Trimming left V 1 base short and J 6 bases short, with 12 bases between. The CDR3 sequence: CASSLGFGAAEAFF. CDR3 DNA sequence: TGTGCCAGCAGCTTAGGTTTTGGGGCCGCTGAAGCTTTCTTT.

The J gene is TRBJ2-7, the V gene TRBV7-8, with D maybe TRBD1 (6 bases). The CDR3 totals 16 residues. With 2 bases removed from V and 2 bases from J, the gap between germline ends came to 16 bases. Per the germline V gene, CDR1 is SGHVS and CDR2 is FQNEAQ. The CDR3 reads CASSLRTALGPYEQYF. CDR3 bases: TGTGCCAGCAGCTTAAGGACAGCTCTGGGCCCCTACGAGCAGTACTTC.

This rearrangement joins TRBV5-1 to TRBJ2-1; D not certain. The ends were cut back, 4 bases at V and 5 bases at J, with 4 bases in the middle. CDR1 is SGHRS and CDR2 is YFSETQ in the germline V gene. This CDR3 has 11 residues. CDR3 DNA sequence: TGCGCCAGCAGCATAGACAATGAGCAGTTCTTC. The encoded protein is CASSIDNEQFF. The variable domain in full, completed from reference TRBV5-1 and TRBJ2-1, reads KAGVTQTPRYLIKTRGQQVTLSCSPISGHRSVSWYQQTPGQGLQFLFEYFSETQRNKGNFPGRFSGRQFSNSRSEMNVSTLELGDSALYLCASSIDNEQFFGPGTRLTVL.

The V and J genes are TRBV7-7 and TRBJ2-2; 9 bases fit TRBD2. Trimming took 4 bases from V and 3 from J; bases not matched to a gene: 3. The CDR3 totals 15 residues. Germline V gene sequence: CDR1 SSHAT, CDR2 FNYEAQ (reference sequence). The CDR3 reads CASSWGLADTGELFF. CDR3 nucleotides: TGTGCCAGCAGCTGGGGACTAGCAGACACCGGGGAGCTGTTTTTT.